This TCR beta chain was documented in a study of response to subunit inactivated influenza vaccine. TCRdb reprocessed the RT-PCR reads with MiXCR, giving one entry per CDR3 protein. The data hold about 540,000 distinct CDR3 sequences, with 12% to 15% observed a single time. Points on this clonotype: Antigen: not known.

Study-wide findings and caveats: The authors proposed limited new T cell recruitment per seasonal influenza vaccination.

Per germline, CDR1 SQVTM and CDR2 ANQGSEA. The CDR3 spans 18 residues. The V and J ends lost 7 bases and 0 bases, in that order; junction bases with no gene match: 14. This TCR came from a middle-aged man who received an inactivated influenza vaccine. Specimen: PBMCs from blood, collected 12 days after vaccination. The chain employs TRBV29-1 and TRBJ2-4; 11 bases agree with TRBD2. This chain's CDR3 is CSATLAGGPVRAKNIQYF. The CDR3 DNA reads TGCAGCGCGACTCTAGCGGGAGGTCCTGTTCGAGCCAAAAACATTCAGTACTTC.